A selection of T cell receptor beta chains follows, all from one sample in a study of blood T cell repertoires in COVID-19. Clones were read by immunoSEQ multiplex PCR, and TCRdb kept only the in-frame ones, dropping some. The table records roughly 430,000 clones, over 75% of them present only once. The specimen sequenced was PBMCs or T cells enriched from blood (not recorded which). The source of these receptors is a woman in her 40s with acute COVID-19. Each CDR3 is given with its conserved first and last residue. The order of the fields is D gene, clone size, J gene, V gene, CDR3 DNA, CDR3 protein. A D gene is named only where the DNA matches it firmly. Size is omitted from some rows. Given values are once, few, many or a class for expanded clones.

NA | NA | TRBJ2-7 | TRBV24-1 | TGTGCCACCAAAGGCAGGGTGGGCGAGCAGTACTTC | CATKGRVGEQYF
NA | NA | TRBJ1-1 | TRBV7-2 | TGTGCCAGCAGCTTCAGGGTTGGGGACACTGAAGCTTTCTTT | CASSFRVGDTEAFF
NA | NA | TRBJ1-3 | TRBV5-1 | TGCGCCAGCAGCTTGGCCGGAGGGTTTGCGGGAAACACCATATATTTT | CASSLAGGFAGNTIYF
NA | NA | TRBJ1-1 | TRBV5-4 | TGTGCCAGCTCGAAGTCCCTTGGCGGGCACACTGAAGCTTTCTTT | CASSKSLGGHTEAFF
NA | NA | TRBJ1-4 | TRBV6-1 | TGTGCCAGCAGTGATCGGCTCGACAGCCCTAATGAAAAACTGTTTTTT | CASSDRLDSPNEKLFF
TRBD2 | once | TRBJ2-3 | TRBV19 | TGTGCCAGTAGGCCCTTAGCGGGGGGATTTAGCACAGATACGCAGTATTTT | CASRPLAGGFSTDTQYF
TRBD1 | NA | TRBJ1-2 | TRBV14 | TGTGCCAGCAGCCAACGACAGGGGGGCTATGGCTACACCTTC | CASSQRQGGYGYTF
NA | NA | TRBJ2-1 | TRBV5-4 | TGTGCCAGCAAGCCGGACAGCTCCTACAATGAGCAGTTCTTC | CASKPDSSYNEQFF
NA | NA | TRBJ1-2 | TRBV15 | TGTGCCACCAGCAGAGATCAAACGCCCAGGTGGGTTGGCGGCTACACCTTC | CATSRDQTPRWVGGYTF
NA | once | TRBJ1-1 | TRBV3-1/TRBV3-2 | TGTGCCAGCAGCCAAGAAGGTTACGTGGGGCACACTGAAGCTTTCTTT | CASSQEGYVGHTEAFF
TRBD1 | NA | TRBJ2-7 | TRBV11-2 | TGTGCCAGCAGCTTAGCCGCCGGGACAGGGGGCGCATACGAGCAGTACTTC | CASSLAAGTGGAYEQYF
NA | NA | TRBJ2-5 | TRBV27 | TGTGCCAGCAGCGACACGTACCTGGCGACCCAGTACTTC | CASSDTYLATQYF
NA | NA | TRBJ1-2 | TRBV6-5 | TGTGCCAGCAGGCTTCAGGGAAACTATGGCTACACCTTC | CASRLQGNYGYTF
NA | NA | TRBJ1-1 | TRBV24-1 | TGTGCCACCAGGGGTCCTACGGGAGAAGCTTTCTTT | CATRGPTGEAFF
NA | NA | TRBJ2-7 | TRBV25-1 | TGTGCCAGCAGTGAAGGGGGGGGCCACTTCGAGCAGTACTTC | CASSEGGGHFEQYF
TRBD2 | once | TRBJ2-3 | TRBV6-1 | TGTGCCAGCAGTGAAGCCTTCGGGGGGGGCCGCACAGATACGCAGTATTTT | CASSEAFGGGRTDTQYF
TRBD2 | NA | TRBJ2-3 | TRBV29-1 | TGCAGCGTTGACGGAGCGGGGGGGCTGAGAGATACGCAGTATTTT | CSVDGAGGLRDTQYF
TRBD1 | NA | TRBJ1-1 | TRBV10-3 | TGTGCCATCAGTGCCCTTCGGACAGGACCTGAAGCTTTCTTT | CAISALRTGPEAFF
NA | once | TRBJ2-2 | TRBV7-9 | TGTGCCAGCAGCTTAGACAGGGTCAGCACCGGGGAGCTGTTTTTT | CASSLDRVSTGELFF
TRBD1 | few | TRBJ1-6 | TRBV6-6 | TGTGCCAGCAGTCCAGGGGGTTATAATTCACCCCTCCACTTT | CASSPGGYNSPLHF
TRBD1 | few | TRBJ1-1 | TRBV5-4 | TGTGCCAGCAGCTTGGGTGCGGGACAGAGGAACACTGAAGCTTTCTTT | CASSLGAGQRNTEAFF
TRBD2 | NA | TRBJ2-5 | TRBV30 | TGTGCCTGGAGCAAAGGTAGCGGGGGTCAAGAGACCCAGTACTTC | CAWSKGSGGQETQYF
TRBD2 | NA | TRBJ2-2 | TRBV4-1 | TGCGCCAGCAGCCAAGTATGGGGGGGAGGCGCCGGGGAGCTGTTTTTT | CASSQVWGGGAGELFF
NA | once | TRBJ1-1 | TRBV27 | TGTGCCAGCAGTTTATCATACCGGGACACGAACACTGAAGCTTTCTTT | CASSLSYRDTNTEAFF
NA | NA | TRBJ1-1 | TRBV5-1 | TGCGCCAGCAGCTTGCGCCAGGGTAACACTGAAGCTTTCTTT | CASSLRQGNTEAFF
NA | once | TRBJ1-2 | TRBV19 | TGTGCCAGTATTGGAGGGAAAGACTATGGCTACACCTTC | CASIGGKDYGYTF
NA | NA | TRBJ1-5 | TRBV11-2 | TGTGCCAGCAGCTTAGGAGGGAGCAATCAGCCCCAGCATTTT | CASSLGGSNQPQHF
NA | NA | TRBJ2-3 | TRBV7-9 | TGTGCCAGCAGCTCGAAGGGGGGGGGCACAGATACGCAGTATTTT | CASSSKGGGTDTQYF
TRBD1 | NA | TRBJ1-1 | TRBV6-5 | TGTGCCAGCAGTTATCGGGACAGGGACACTGAAGCTTTCTTT | CASSYRDRDTEAFF
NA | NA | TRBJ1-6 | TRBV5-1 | TGCGCCAGCAGCCCACAGCCTGGCCCCCGTGATTCACCCCTCCACTTT | CASSPQPGPRDSPLHF
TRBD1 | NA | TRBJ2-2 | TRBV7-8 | TGTGCCAGCAGCACCTGGACAGGGAACACCGGGGAGCTGTTTTTT | CASSTWTGNTGELFF
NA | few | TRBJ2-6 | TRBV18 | TGTGCCAGCTCATTACAAACAGGATCTGGGGCCAACGTCCTGACTTTC | CASSLQTGSGANVLTF
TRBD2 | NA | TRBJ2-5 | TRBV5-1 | TGCGCCAGCACCCAAGGACTAGCAGAAGAGACCCAGTACTTC | CASTQGLAEETQYF
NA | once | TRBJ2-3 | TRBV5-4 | TGTGCCAGCAGTGCTGGAGCCCGGTCAGATACGCAGTATTTT | CASSAGARSDTQYF
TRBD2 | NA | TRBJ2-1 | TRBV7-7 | TGTGCCAGCAGCTTGGGAGCGGGGGGTTCCAATGAGCAGTTCTTC | CASSLGAGGSNEQFF
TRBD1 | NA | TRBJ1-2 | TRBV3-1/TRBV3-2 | TGTGCCAGCAGCCCGGGGACAGGCTATGGCTACACCTTC | CASSPGTGYGYTF
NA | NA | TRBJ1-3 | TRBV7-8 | TGTGCCAGCAGCCCCCGGGCTGGAAACACCATATATTTT | CASSPRAGNTIYF
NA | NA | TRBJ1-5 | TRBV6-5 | TGTGCCAGCAGTTACGCGCCCAATCAGCCCCAGCATTTT | CASSYAPNQPQHF
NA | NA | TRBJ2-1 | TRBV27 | TGTGCCAGCAGTTCCCCCCGCAGGGGTGTCGGTGAGCAGTTCTTC | CASSSPRRGVGEQFF
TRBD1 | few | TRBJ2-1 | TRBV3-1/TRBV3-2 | TGTGCCAGCAGCCAAGAGGGCAGGGGGCCGTCCTCCTACAATGAGCAGTTCTTC | CASSQEGRGPSSYNEQFF
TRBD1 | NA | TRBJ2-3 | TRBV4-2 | TGTGCCAGCAGCCAAGTGGGATTGCAGGGGGCGCACCCAGATACGCAGTATTTT | CASSQVGLQGAHPDTQYF
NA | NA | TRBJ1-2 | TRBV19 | TGTGCCAGTAGTATCGGTACAGGGCGTTCTAACTATGGCTACACCTTC | CASSIGTGRSNYGYTF
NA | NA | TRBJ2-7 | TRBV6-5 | TGTGCCAGCAGTTACTTCGGAACTAGAGTCGAGCAGTACTTC | CASSYFGTRVEQYF
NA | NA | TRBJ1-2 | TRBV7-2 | TGTGCCAGCAGCTTAGCGCCGGGAGTGGATTATGGCTACACCTTC | CASSLAPGVDYGYTF
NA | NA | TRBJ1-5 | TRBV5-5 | TGTGCCAGCAGCTTGGCCGGAGGGCAGCCCCAGCATTTT | CASSLAGGQPQHF